These T cell receptor beta chains were read from a single sample in a study of CD8+ T cells in alopecia areata. Repertoires were generated with immunoSEQ multiplex PCR, while TCRdb's copy carries only in-frame clones and drops some. The data contain under 150,000 clones, more than 45% of them singletons. The sequenced sample was CD4+ T cells sorted from blood, obtained at week 4, from a patient treated with tofacitinib. The receptors shown here come from a human donor with alopecia areata. The CDR3 runs from the conserved cysteine through the conserved F or W. Each record gives: CDR3 DNA, CDR3 protein, clone size, V gene, J gene, D gene. The D gene is left open where the match is weak. The listing skips clone size in some rows; elsewhere it reads once, few, many or a size class.

TGTGCCAGCAGTTTATCGTGGGACCCCGGCCACGGGGCTTTCTTT	CASSLSWDPGHGAFF	few	TRBV27	TRBJ1-1	NA
TGTGCCAGCAGTGGCGGGGCGTCTAGCTCCTACGAGCAGTACTTC	CASSGGASSSYEQYF	NA	TRBV9	TRBJ2-7	NA
TGTGCCAGCAGCTTGGTTCTAGCGGGGAACAATGAGCAGTTCTTC	CASSLVLAGNNEQFF	NA	TRBV5-4	TRBJ2-1	TRBD2
TGCGCCAGCAGCTTGGCGGGACATCACGGGGGAAACATTCAGTACTTC	CASSLAGHHGGNIQYF	NA	TRBV5-1	TRBJ2-4	NA
TGTGCCAGCAGTGACTACGGGACGACTCACAATGAGCAGTTCTTC	CASSDYGTTHNEQFF	once	TRBV6-1	TRBJ2-1	NA
TGTGCCTGGAGTGTCCCACTAAGCGAGCAGTTCTTC	CAWSVPLSEQFF	NA	TRBV30	TRBJ2-1	NA
TGTGCCAGCAGTCCGTACGGGGATGGCTACACCTTC	CASSPYGDGYTF	NA	TRBV6-1	TRBJ1-2	NA
TGTGCCTGGAGTGTACGGAGCAGGGGGAACACTGAAGCTTTCTTT	CAWSVRSRGNTEAFF	NA	TRBV30	TRBJ1-1	NA
TGCAGCGTTGACAGGGGGCAACATGGAATTAGCACAGATACGCAGTATTTT	CSVDRGQHGISTDTQYF	few	TRBV29-1	TRBJ2-3	TRBD1
TGCAGCGTTTCCGGGGGGACAGGGAGGGAAAAGACCCAGTACTTC	CSVSGGTGREKTQYF	once	TRBV29-1	TRBJ2-5	TRBD1